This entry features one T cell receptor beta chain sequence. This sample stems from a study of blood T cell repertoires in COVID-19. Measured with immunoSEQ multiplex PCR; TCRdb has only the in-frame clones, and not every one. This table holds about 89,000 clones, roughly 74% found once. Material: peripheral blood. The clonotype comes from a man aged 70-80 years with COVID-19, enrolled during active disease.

CDR3 region: CASSSSGSHADTQYF. The CDR3 DNA sequence: TGTGCCAGCAGCTCTAGCGGGAGTCACGCAGATACGCAGTATTTT. The chain couples TRBV9 to TRBJ2-3; 10 nucleotides align to TRBD2. J was trimmed by 4 bases and V by 4 bases; bases with no gene match: 6. The germline V gene encodes CDR1 SGDLS and CDR2 YYNGEE. This CDR3 is 15 amino acids long.